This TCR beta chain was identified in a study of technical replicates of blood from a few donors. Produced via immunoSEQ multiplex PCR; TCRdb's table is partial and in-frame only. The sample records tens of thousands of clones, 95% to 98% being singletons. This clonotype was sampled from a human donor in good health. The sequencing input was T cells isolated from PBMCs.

CDR3 DNA sequence: TGTGCCAGCAGTCTAAAACCGGGACTAGCGGATTACAATGAGCAGTTCTTC. Amino acids: CASSLKPGLADYNEQFF. The rearrangement links TRBV7-8 to TRBJ2-1, with TRBD2 matching 11 bases. Germline V gene data show CDR1 as SGHVS and CDR2 as FQNEAQ. V shed 6 bases and J 4 bases; nucleotides not matched to a gene: 11. The CDR3 consists of 17 residues.